The 17 T cell receptor beta chains below come from one sample, sequenced in a study of CD8 T cells in Susac syndrome (dated by TCRdb to 2018 to 2020). Receptors were amplified or captured by the immunoSEQ multiplex PCR assay. RNA was extracted using the RNeasy kit, and about 0.5 to 1 microgram was reverse transcribed with random hexamers. The public reads were run again by TCRdb, first through fastp at Q25 and then through MiXCR, and only productive beta chains were kept. Duplicate CDR3 protein sequences are folded into a single record with the most common DNA and genes. The sample table shows a few hundred thousand distinct CDR3 sequences, and 92% are seen once. The ten biggest clones cover about 0.13% of the sample. Material for sequencing was CD8+ T cells from PBMCs. These receptors were obtained from a human donor with multiple sclerosis.

The chain has TRBV30 and TRBJ2-5, with D perhaps TRBD2 (6 bases). Trimming stripped 7 bases from V and 4 bases from J, with 19 bases between. Germline V gives CDR1 GTSNPN, CDR2 SVGIG (reference sequence). The CDR3 sequence is 14 residues long. The DNA for the CDR3 is TGTGCCTTTGACCCGGGAGATGAGGGAGAGACCCAGTACTTC. As protein: CAFDPGDEGETQYF.

CDR3: CASSEPSLGEGPGANVLTF. Written as DNA, the CDR3 is TGTGCCAGCAGTGAACCCTCTCTGGGGGAGGGGCCTGGGGCCAACGTCCTGACTTTC. The rearrangement links TRBV25-1 to TRBJ2-6, with 7 bases lining up with TRBD2. V was clipped by 2 bases and J by 2 bases; unmatched bases: 12. The germline V gene encodes CDR1 MGHDK and CDR2 SYGVNS. The CDR3 runs 19 residues.

The chain joins TRBV7-9 to TRBJ2-3; perhaps TRBD1 as D (6 bases). V lost 5 bases and J lost 6, with 12 bases in between. Germline-derived CDR1 and CDR2 are SEHNR and FQNEAQ (reference sequence). The CDR3 totals 13 residues. The CDR3 DNA reads as TGTGCCAGCAGCCAAAACAGGGCTGATACGCAGTATTTT. Protein sequence: CASSQNRADTQYF.

The genes are TRBV4-2 and TRBJ2-7, with D possibly TRBD1 on 5 matching bases. The V gene's germline CDR1 is LGHNA and CDR2 YNFKEQ. This CDR3 comprises 14 residues. Trimming shortened V by 1 base and J by 2 bases, and 9 bases separated the two germline ends. The CDR3 protein is CASSQAQGPYEQYF. DNA for the CDR3: TGTGCCAGCAGCCAAGCCCAGGGTCCCTACGAGCAGTACTTC.

V and J are TRBV3-1 and TRBJ2-7, with TRBD2 identical over 13 bases. Trimming removed 10 bases from V and 6 bases from J; junction bases left unmatched: 6. There are 13 residues in the CDR3. Germline V gene sequence: CDR1 LGHDT, CDR2 YNNKEL (reference sequence). The CDR3 sequence is CATRTSGSPEQYF. The CDR3 DNA reads as TGTGCCACGAGGACTAGCGGGAGCCCCGAGCAGTACTTC.

The V call is TRBV9, the J call TRBJ2-3; 12 bases are a match to TRBD2. Unmatched junction bases numbered 7, after V lost 0 bases and J lost 2 bases. Germline lookup yields CDR1 SGDLS and CDR2 YYNGEE. The CDR3 has 18 residues. CDR3 residues: CASSVEASGGAHTDTQYF. CDR3 DNA: TGTGCCAGCAGCGTAGAGGCTAGCGGGGGGGCCCACACAGATACGCAGTATTTT. The entire variable domain, with the rest obtained from reference TRBV9 and TRBJ2-3, is as follows: DSGVTQTPKHLITATGQRVTLRCSPRSGDLSVYWYQQSLDQGLQFLIQYYNGEERAKGNILERFSAQQFPDLHSELNLSSLELGDSALYFCASSVEASGGAHTDTQYFGPGTRLTVL.

V usage is TRBV5-1 and J usage is TRBJ2-7, with 8 bases aligning to TRBD2. The V and J ends lost 1 base and 5 bases, in that order; junction bases with no gene match: 5. CDR3 length: 14 residues. In germline, CDR1 is SGHRS, CDR2 YFSETQ. The CDR3 loop reads CASSLPGGNNEQYF. The CDR3 region has the DNA TGCGCCAGCAGCTTGCCGGGGGGGAACAACGAGCAGTACTTC. The complete variable domain, with remaining parts taken from reference TRBV5-1 and TRBJ2-7, reads KAGVTQTPRYLIKTRGQQVTLSCSPISGHRSVSWYQQTPGQGLQFLFEYFSETQRNKGNFPGRFSGRQFSNSRSEMNVSTLELGDSALYLCASSLPGGNNEQYFGPGTRLTVT.

V gene TRBV6-5 combines with J gene TRBJ2-7; TRBD1 aligns across 8 bases. The germline CDR1 and CDR2 sequences are MNHEY and SVGAGI. After removal of 6 bases from V and 4 bases from J, the junction contained 11 bases not matched to a gene. This CDR3 contains 15 residues. Written as DNA, the CDR3 is TGTGCCAGCAGCACCCCCCGACAGGGGACATACGAGCAGTACTTC. It codes for CASSTPRQGTYEQYF.

This clonotype was seen once. The chain combines TRBV15 with TRBJ2-7, with 7 bases lining up with TRBD2. CDR3 length: 14 amino acids. CDR1 and CDR2 (germline): LNHNV, YYDKDF (reference sequence). Unmatched junction bases numbered 4, after V lost 3 bases and J lost 2 bases. CDR3: CATSSGGSAYEQYF. The CDR3, as DNA: TGTGCCACCAGCAGTGGCGGGAGCGCCTACGAGCAGTACTTC.

The chain links TRBV12-3 or TRBV12-4 to TRBJ1-3; perhaps TRBD1 as D (6 bases). This CDR3 contains 17 residues. The V and J ends lost 2 bases and 1 base respectively, with 15 bases between them. The CDR3 coding sequence is TGTGCCAGCAGTTTATGGGCAGGGGCCTCATCTGGAAACACCATATATTTT. Translating gives CASSLWAGASSGNTIYF.

The chain has TRBV6-2 or TRBV6-3 and TRBJ1-1; D is ambiguous. The germline CDR1 and CDR2 sequences are MNHEY and SVGEGT. This CDR3 comprises 14 residues. V was clipped by 4 bases and J by 0 bases, with 9 bases between them. This chain's CDR3 is CASSSLEVNTEAFF. Written as DNA, the CDR3 is TGTGCCAGCAGTTCATTGGAAGTGAACACTGAAGCTTTCTTT.

The J gene is TRBJ1-4, the V gene TRBV12-3 or TRBV12-4; D is uncertain. Trimming took 2 bases from V and 10 from J, leaving 8 bases between them. This CDR3 contains 12 residues. In nucleotides, the CDR3 is TGTGCCAGCAGTTTAAGGAGGAGAAAACTGTTTTTT. Translated, it gives CASSLRRRKLFF.

V and J are TRBV2 and TRBJ2-2, with a tentative D call TRBD1 (6 bases). Trimming pared 5 bases from V and 0 bases from J, leaving 16 bases between. Germline V gene lookup returns CDR1 SNHLY and CDR2 FYNNEI. This CDR3 is 17 amino acids long. In DNA form, the CDR3 reads TGTGCCAGCAGTTCGGACAGCGGACTTTCGAACACCGGGGAGCTGTTTTTT. As protein: CASSSDSGLSNTGELFF.

The rearrangement links TRBV19 to TRBJ1-2; 9 nucleotides match TRBD1. V dropped 9 bases and J dropped 8; count of bases not matched to a gene: 13. The germline V gene has CDR1 LNHDA and CDR2 SQIVND (reference sequence). The CDR3 loop spans 14 amino acids. The CDR3 sequence: CASDTGGEARGYTF. DNA for the CDR3: TGTGCCAGCGATACAGGGGGCGAGGCACGAGGCTACACCTTC.

The V gene is TRBV12-3 or TRBV12-4, the J gene TRBJ2-7; unclear D gene. V dropped 2 bases and J dropped 3 bases, with 8 bases sitting between them. This CDR3 region has 13 residues. The CDR3 DNA follows: TGTGCCAGCAGTTTATTCGTTATCTACGAGCAGTACTTC. Protein product: CASSLFVIYEQYF.

The genes are TRBV7-9 and TRBJ2-2; either TRBD1 or TRBD2 may supply D (5 bases each). This CDR3 spans 15 amino acids. The V and J ends lost 1 base and 0 bases respectively, with 6 bases between them. Germline CDR1 and CDR2: SEHNR and FQNEAQ (reference sequence). This CDR3 reads CASSLGGTNTGELFF. CDR3 in DNA: TGTGCCAGCAGCTTAGGGGGGACGAACACCGGGGAGCTGTTTTTT.

The V gene is TRBV2, the J gene TRBJ1-6; maybe TRBD1 (5 bases). The V gene lost 6 bases and the J gene lost 0 bases, with 12 bases spanning the gap. The CDR3 loop spans 16 amino acids. The germline gives CDR1 SNHLY, CDR2 FYNNEI. CDR3 protein: CASRVWGSSYNSPLHF. Written as DNA, the CDR3 is TGTGCCAGCAGGGTTTGGGGGAGCTCCTATAATTCACCCCTCCACTTT.